This TCR beta chain was found in a study of T cell repertoires in cytomegalovirus infection. Study-level information: Public TCR beta signatures provided an indication of both CMV infection and a matching HLA type. Findings and limits, study-wide: It was HLA-C-restricted CMV-specific TCR beta clonotypes that dominated the response ex vivo. Carriers of CMV and the relevant HLA type were discriminated by public TCR beta frequency.

This CDR3 spans 12 amino acids. Germline lookup yields CDR1 SNHLY and CDR2 FYNNEI. TCRdb itself ran the reads through MiXCR, one entry per CDR3 protein. The table includes more than 650,000 distinct CDR3 sequences, 35% to 45% detected once. About this clonotype itself: Its target is unknown. Mismatch with germline at one junction end may stem from a read error.

Source material: PBMCs. The chain combines TRBV2 with TRBJ2-3; D may be TRBD1 (6 bases). The clonotype was recovered from a human donor in good health (CMV status not recorded). Some clones in this sample may be carry-over from other donors' samples. In DNA, the CDR3 is TGTGCCAGCAGTGAGTGGTGCAGGGGCGGGCATTTT. This translates into CASSEWCRGGHF.